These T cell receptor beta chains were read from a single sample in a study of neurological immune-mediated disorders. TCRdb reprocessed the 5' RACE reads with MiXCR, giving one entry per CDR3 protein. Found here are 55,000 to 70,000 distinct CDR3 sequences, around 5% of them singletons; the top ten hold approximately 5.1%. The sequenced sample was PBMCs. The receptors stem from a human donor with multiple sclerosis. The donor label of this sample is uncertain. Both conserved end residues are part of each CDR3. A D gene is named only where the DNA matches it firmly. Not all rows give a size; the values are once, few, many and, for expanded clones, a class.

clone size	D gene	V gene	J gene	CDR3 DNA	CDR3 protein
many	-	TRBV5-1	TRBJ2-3	TGCGCCAGCAGCACGGGAAGACCTGCTGAGACGCAGTATTTT	CASSTGRPAETQYF
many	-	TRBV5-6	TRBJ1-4	TGTGCCAGCAGCTCCTCGACTGCCGCAACTAATGAAAAACTGTTTTTT	CASSSSTAATNEKLFF
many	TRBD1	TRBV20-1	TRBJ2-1	TGCAGTGCTCGACAGGGGTCCTACAATGAGCAGTTCTTC	CSARQGSYNEQFF
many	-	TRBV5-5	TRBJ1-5	TGTGCCAGCAGCGTAGAACAGGGTTGGCAGCCCCAGCATTTT	CASSVEQGWQPQHF
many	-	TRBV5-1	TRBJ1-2	TGCGCCAGCAGCCCGGACTCGAGTGGATATGGCTACACCTTC	CASSPDSSGYGYTF
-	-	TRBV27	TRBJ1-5	TGTGCCAGCAGTTGGAGCAGCGATCAGCCCCAGCATTTT	CASSWSSDQPQHF
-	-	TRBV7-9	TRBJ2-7	TGTGCCAGCAGCTTAGCGTCGGGGAGCTACGAGCAGTACTTC	CASSLASGSYEQYF
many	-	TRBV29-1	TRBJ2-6	TGCAGCGTTGAAGATCTTCGGAGGTCCCCTGGGGCCAACGTCCTGACTTTC	CSVEDLRRSPGANVLTF
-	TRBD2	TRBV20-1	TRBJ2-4	TGCAGCGTTACTAGAGGCCTAGCGGGGTTAGCCAAAAACATTCAGTACTTC	CSVTRGLAGLAKNIQYF
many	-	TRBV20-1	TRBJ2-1	TGCAGTGCTAGAGATGGGAGGAGGGGGACTGGCTACAATGAGCAGTTCTTC	CSARDGRRGTGYNEQFF
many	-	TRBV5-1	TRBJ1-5	TGCGCCAGCAGCTTGAAAGGGGGTCATGGCAATCAGCCCCAGCATTTT	CASSLKGGHGNQPQHF
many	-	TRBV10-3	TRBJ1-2	TGTGCCATCAGTGAGTTCAACCCAGAAACGTTGCCGGCAGGGGTCTATGGCTACACCTTC	CAISEFNPETLPAGVYGYTF
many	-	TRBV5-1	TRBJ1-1	TGCGCCAGCAGCTTACTGCAGACTGTCTCGGAAGCTTTCTTT	CASSLLQTVSEAFF
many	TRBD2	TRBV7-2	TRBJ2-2	TGTGCCACTGTAGCCCCTTCTAGCGGGGGGGCTACGGGGGAGCTGTTTTTT	CATVAPSSGGATGELFF
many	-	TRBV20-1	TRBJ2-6	TGCAGTGCTAGCCCCTTAATTATTTCTGGGGCCAACGTCCTGACTTTC	CSASPLIISGANVLTF
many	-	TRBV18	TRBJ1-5	TGTGCCAGCTCACCACCGTTGGGGGGCCAGCCCCAGCATTTT	CASSPPLGGQPQHF
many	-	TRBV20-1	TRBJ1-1	TGCAGTGCTAGGACCGGGACGGCGAACACTGAAGCTTTCTTT	CSARTGTANTEAFF
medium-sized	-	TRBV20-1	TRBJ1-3	TGCAGTGCTATTGAACAGGGTGCCGGAAACACCATATATTTT	CSAIEQGAGNTIYF
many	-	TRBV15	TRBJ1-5	TGTGCCACCAGCGTAAGGGACGGCAGCAATCAGCCCCAGCATTTT	CATSVRDGSNQPQHF
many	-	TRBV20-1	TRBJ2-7	TGCAGTGCTAGAAGCGGTGGGCGCGGGACCTTCTTC	CSARSGGRGTFF
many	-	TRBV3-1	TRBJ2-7	TGTGCCAGCAGCCAAGGTCTGGATCCCTACGAGCAGTACTTC	CASSQGLDPYEQYF
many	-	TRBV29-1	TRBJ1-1	TGCAGCGCTGGGCCAGGGTGGGCTATGAACACTGAAGCTTTCTTT	CSAGPGWAMNTEAFF
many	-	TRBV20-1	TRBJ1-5	TGCAGTGCTAGCCCGGGGGAGAATCCCCAGCATTTT	CSASPGENPQHF